These 32 T cell receptor beta chains were all obtained from the same sample, sequenced in a study of response to subunit inactivated influenza vaccine. One entry per CDR3 protein, called by TCRdb with MiXCR from the RT-PCR reads. The sample records approximately 530,000 distinct CDR3 sequences, about 8% being singletons. The material was PBMCs from blood, obtained around 25 months after vaccination. The receptor set was obtained from a man between 50 and 75 years old who received an inactivated influenza vaccine.

J is TRBJ1-5 and V is TRBV6-2 or TRBV6-3; D unclear. Trimming stripped 2 bases from V and 6 bases from J, with 8 bases between. CDR3 size: 13 residues. The V gene's germline CDR1 is MNHEY and CDR2 SVGEGT. For the CDR3, the DNA is TGTGCCAGCAGTTACGTTAGGGTTCAGCCCCAGCATTTT. This gives the protein CASSYVRVQPQHF.

The chain couples TRBV6-2 or TRBV6-3 to TRBJ2-3; D is unresolved. There are 13 residues in the CDR3. The V gene lost 6 bases and the J gene lost 1 base, with 8 bases spanning the gap. The V gene's germline CDR1 is MNHEY and CDR2 SVGEGT. The CDR3 protein is CASRPLGTDTQYF. DNA of the CDR3: TGTGCCAGCAGGCCCCTGGGCACAGATACGCAGTATTTT.

This clonotype was recorded a few times. The J gene is TRBJ2-1, the V gene TRBV4-3, with 10 nucleotides matching TRBD2. The junction had 15 bases not matched to a gene; V was cut back by 0 bases and J by 7 bases. The CDR3 runs to 19 residues. The germline V gene has CDR1 LGHNA and CDR2 YSLEER. CDR3 in amino acids: CASSQDGGSGGAPRNEQFF. CDR3 nucleotide sequence: TGCGCCAGCAGCCAAGATGGGGGCAGCGGGGGGGCCCCTCGTAATGAGCAGTTCTTC.

In its sample, this clonotype was seen a few times. The chain links TRBV11-2 to TRBJ2-7, with 7 bases identical to TRBD1. Germline lookup yields CDR1 SGHAT and CDR2 FQNNGV. CDR3 length: 15 residues. Germline trimming cut 1 base from V and 1 base from J; bases unmatched to any gene: 4. Here the CDR3 reads CASSLVQGVSYEQYF. The CDR3 nucleotides are TGTGCCAGCAGCTTAGTCCAGGGGGTGTCCTACGAGCAGTACTTC.

This clonotype was seen a handful of times. The chain joins TRBV20-1 to TRBJ2-7; D not resolved. V lost 3 bases, J lost 3 bases, and 12 bases lay in between. This CDR3 has 13 amino acids. The V gene's germline CDR1 is DFQATT and CDR2 SNEGSKA (reference sequence). The CDR3 sequence: CSASSPFHYEQYF. In nucleotides, the CDR3 is TGCAGTGCTAGTTCCCCATTCCACTACGAGCAGTACTTC.

This clonotype has a count of ten or more. The J gene is TRBJ2-7, the V gene TRBV10-3; D gene unclear. Germline V gene lookup returns CDR1 ENHRY and CDR2 SYGVKD. Trimming took 0 bases from V and 3 from J, leaving 6 bases between them. The CDR3 has 13 amino acids. Here the CDR3 reads CAISESTNYEQYF. The CDR3 DNA reads as TGTGCCATCAGTGAGTCCACCAACTACGAGCAGTACTTC.

This clonotype turned up a few times. The V call is TRBV12-3 or TRBV12-4, the J call TRBJ2-1; 10 nucleotides agree with TRBD1. Losses at the gene ends were 3 bases for V and 8 bases for J; bases not matched to a gene: 4. The CDR3 consists of 14 residues. This CDR3 reads CASSLGQGPDEQFF. CDR3 nucleotides: TGTGCCAGCAGTTTGGGACAGGGGCCGGATGAGCAGTTCTTC.

This clonotype has only a few counts. The CDR3 region is CASSSDRVAGNTIYF. The CDR3 DNA is TGTGCCAGCAGTTCGGACAGGGTGGCTGGAAACACCATATATTTT. J is TRBJ1-3 and V is TRBV27; 8 bases match TRBD1. Losses at the gene ends were 4 bases for V and 2 bases for J; bases not matched to a gene: 4. The CDR3 sequence is 15 residues long. Germline-derived CDR1 and CDR2 are MNHEY and SMNVEV (reference sequence).

In its sample, this clonotype was seen many times. The chain combines TRBV27 with TRBJ2-2, with 9 bases matching TRBD1. Germline V gives CDR1 MNHEY, CDR2 SMNVEV (reference sequence). The CDR3 runs 15 residues. Unmatched junction bases numbered 6, after V lost 6 bases and J lost 4 bases. CDR3 amino acids: CASRRQGEGTGELFF. Written as DNA, the CDR3 is TGTGCCAGCAGAAGACAGGGGGAGGGCACCGGGGAGCTGTTTTTT.

The table lists this clonotype with many counts. The rearrangement joins TRBV20-1 to TRBJ2-7, with 8 bases aligning to TRBD2. Looked up from germline, CDR1 is DFQATT and CDR2 is SNEGSKA (reference sequence). The CDR3 totals 18 residues. V gave up 0 bases and J gave up 3 bases; unmatched junction bases: 16. Here the CDR3 reads CSARDIGAGGNLGYEQYF. CDR3 DNA: TGCAGTGCTAGAGATATCGGGGCGGGAGGAAATCTAGGCTACGAGCAGTACTTC.

The chain joins TRBV7-2 to TRBJ1-5; 7 positions agree with TRBD1. This CDR3 has 15 amino acids. V lost 5 bases to trimming and J lost 7 bases; unmatched junction nucleotides: 11. The germline CDR1 and CDR2 sequences are SGHTA and FQGNSA. The CDR3 nucleotides read TGTGCCAGCAGCCTACGGACAGGAGGGGGGCAGCCCCAGCATTTT. Translating gives CASSLRTGGGQPQHF.

This sequence joins TRBV15 and TRBJ2-7; D remains ambiguous. CDR1 is LNHNV, CDR2 YYDKDF, per germline (reference sequence). Trimming took off 4 bases at V and 5 bases at J, with 15 bases between the two ends. CDR3 length: 14 amino acids. The CDR3 nucleotides read TGTGCCACCAGCAAAAGAGAACGTCCCCACGAGCAGTACTTC. The encoded protein is CATSKRERPHEQYF.

This clonotype was counted only a few times. The genes are TRBV10-3 and TRBJ2-6, with TRBD1 as a possible D gene (5 bases). The germline gives CDR1 ENHRY, CDR2 SYGVKD. The CDR3 is 16 amino acids. With 5 bases removed from V and 0 bases from J, the gap between germline ends came to 11 bases. As DNA, the CDR3 is TGTGCCATCAGTAAGGACACTACCTCTGGGGCCAACGTCCTGACTTTC. The encoded protein is CAISKDTTSGANVLTF.

This chain links TRBV20-1 with TRBJ2-5; tentatively, D is TRBD1 (6 bases). The germline V gene encodes CDR1 DFQATT and CDR2 SNEGSKA (reference sequence). The CDR3 contains 12 residues. V lost 5 bases and J 4 bases, leaving 11 bases between the germline ends. CDR3 sequence reads: CSAAIGGETQYF. The CDR3 DNA is TGCAGTGCTGCCATAGGGGGAGAGACCCAGTACTTC.

This clonotype was found a few times. The chain is built from TRBV6-2 or TRBV6-3 and TRBJ2-7; the match to TRBD1 covers 8 bases. Losses at the gene ends were 3 bases for V and 0 bases for J; bases not matched to a gene: 7. From germline, CDR1 is MNHEY and CDR2 SVGEGT. The length of the CDR3 is 16 residues. Here the CDR3 reads CASSYSGQGGSYEQYF. CDR3 coding DNA: TGTGCCAGCAGTTATTCCGGACAGGGAGGCTCCTACGAGCAGTACTTC.

This clonotype has a count of ten or more. This chain connects TRBV12-3 or TRBV12-4 to TRBJ2-7; 8 bases map to TRBD2. This CDR3 is built from 14 residues. Germline trimming cut 7 bases from V and 4 bases from J; bases unmatched to any gene: 9. The CDR3 region is CASKSRGGSYEQYF. As DNA, the CDR3 is TGTGCCAGCAAAAGCCGCGGGGGGTCGTACGAGCAGTACTTC.

This clonotype is termed medium-sized. This chain links TRBV28 with TRBJ2-1; 11 nucleotides match TRBD2. This CDR3 region has 16 residues. Trimming removed 6 bases from V and 2 bases from J; junction bases left unmatched: 6. Per germline, CDR1 MDHEN and CDR2 SYDVKM. CDR3 bases: TGTGCCAGCAGCGCTAGCGGGAGGACCACCTACAATGAGCAGTTCTTC. It encodes CASSASGRTTYNEQFF.

The chain joins TRBV7-2 to TRBJ2-3; D unresolved. Trimming left V 1 base short and J 7 bases short, with 9 bases between. Germline V gives CDR1 SGHTA, CDR2 FQGNSA. The CDR3 has 13 amino acids. In nucleotides, the CDR3 is TGTGCCAGCAGCTTAGAGATCTCGAATACGCAGTATTTT. Its protein is CASSLEISNTQYF.

There are a few counts of this clonotype. This chain connects TRBV24-1 to TRBJ2-7; possible D gene TRBD1, 6 bases. The CDR3 is 14 amino acids. Per the germline V gene, CDR1 is KGHDR and CDR2 is SFDVKD. Trimming removed 3 bases at V and 2 bases at J, with 10 bases between. The DNA for the CDR3 is TGTGCCACCAGTGATAGGGACAAAGCCTACGAGCAGTACTTC. It specifies CATSDRDKAYEQYF.

In its sample, this clonotype was seen a few times. The V call is TRBV20-1, the J call TRBJ1-6; maybe TRBD1 (5 bases). Trimming removed 3 bases at V and 7 bases at J, with 10 bases between. The CDR3 has 13 residues. From germline, CDR1 is DFQATT and CDR2 SNEGSKA (reference sequence). The CDR3 sequence is CSASQGGNSPLHF. CDR3 nucleotides: TGCAGTGCTAGCCAGGGAGGCAATTCACCCCTCCACTTT.

CDR3 sequence (DNA): TGTGCCAGCAGCGTAGGTCCGCAGGGTGATCGAGAGACCCAGTACTTC. Translating gives CASSVGPQGDRETQYF. The V gene is TRBV9, the J gene TRBJ2-5, with D possibly matching TRBD1 (5 bases). Trimming took 0 bases from V and 4 from J, leaving 16 bases between them. The CDR3 runs to 16 residues. Germline CDR1 is SGDLS and CDR2 is YYNGEE.

V is TRBV20-1 and J is TRBJ1-2; D call uncertain. V was cut by 6 bases and J by 7 bases, with 9 bases left in between. The CDR3 has 10 amino acids. Germline assignment: CDR1 DFQATT and CDR2 SNEGSKA (reference sequence). CDR3 DNA: TGCAGTGCCTTTTGGGGTGGCTACACCTTC. Protein product: CSAFWGGYTF.

In this sample, this clonotype turned up many times. The chain recombines TRBV5-1 with TRBJ2-2; 9 nucleotides agree with TRBD1. CDR1 and CDR2 (germline): SGHRS, YFSETQ. Losses at the gene ends were 3 bases for V and 5 bases for J; bases not matched to a gene: 2. The CDR3 loop spans 14 amino acids. The CDR3 nucleotides are TGCGCCAGCAGCTACAGGGGGCTTACCGGGGAGCTGTTTTTT. Its protein is CASSYRGLTGELFF.

This clonotype was seen repeatedly, ten times or more. The V call is TRBV6-2 or TRBV6-3, the J call TRBJ2-4, with 9 bases matching TRBD1. The length of the CDR3 is 13 residues. Unmatched junction bases numbered 3, after V lost 5 bases and J lost 7 bases. Germline values: CDR1 MNHEY, CDR2 SVGEGT. The CDR3 bases are TGTGCCAGCAGTCCGGGACAGGGTAACATTCAGTACTTC. This sequence encodes CASSPGQGNIQYF.

The chain uses TRBV10-3 and TRBJ2-3; TRBD1 aligns across 8 bases. The CDR3 consists of 16 residues. The germline CDR1 and CDR2 sequences are ENHRY and SYGVKD. V shed 3 bases, J shed 5 bases, and the junction held 10 bases outside the gene matches. CDR3 in amino acids: CAISDKDRDGGDTQYF. CDR3 sequence (DNA): TGTGCCATCAGTGATAAGGACAGGGATGGTGGAGATACGCAGTATTTT.

This clonotype appeared a few times. The chain combines TRBV28 with TRBJ2-6; D possibly corresponds to TRBD2 (6 bases). This CDR3 is 16 amino acids long. Trimming took off 4 bases at V and 1 base at J, with 11 bases between the two ends. Per germline, CDR1 MDHEN and CDR2 SYDVKM. The CDR3 bases are TGTGCCAGCAGTTCGGGCGGGGTGTCTGGGGCCAACGTCCTGACTTTC. Its protein product is CASSSGGVSGANVLTF.

The gene calls are TRBV12-3 or TRBV12-4 and TRBJ2-7; TRBD2 aligns across 8 bases. This CDR3 has 15 residues. The V segment lost 6 bases and the J segment 0 bases; nucleotides outside the gene matches: 7. This chain's CDR3 is CASRGPSGGSYEQYF. The DNA for the CDR3 is TGTGCCAGCAGGGGCCCCAGCGGGGGCTCCTACGAGCAGTACTTC.

Many counts were recorded for this clonotype. CDR3: CASSVADTQYF. For the CDR3, the DNA is TGTGCCAGCAGTGTTGCAGATACGCAGTATTTT. This chain connects TRBV2 to TRBJ2-3; D not certain. Germline CDR1 reads SNHLY; CDR2 reads FYNNEI. The CDR3 spans 11 residues. Trimming cost V 4 bases and J 4 bases, with 3 bases left between them.

The chain is built from TRBV20-1 and TRBJ1-6; D is unresolved. Looked up from germline, CDR1 is DFQATT and CDR2 is SNEGSKA (reference sequence). CDR3 size: 10 residues. The V end lost 3 bases, the J end lost 13 bases, and 7 bases lay between the germline ends. The CDR3 protein is CSARSIPLHF. The CDR3, as DNA: TGCAGTGCTAGGTCTATCCCCCTCCACTTT.

The table lists this clonotype with many counts. The genes are TRBV7-2 and TRBJ1-2; a weak D match, TRBD1 (5 bases). Germline V gene data show CDR1 as SGHTA and CDR2 as FQGNSA. The CDR3 consists of 15 residues. Trimming stripped 5 bases from V and 0 bases from J, with 13 bases between. CDR3 nucleotides: TGTGCCAGCAGCCGTGACAGTCTAGCTAACTATGGCTACACCTTC. It is translated as CASSRDSLANYGYTF.

There are a few counts of this clonotype. V usage is TRBV28 and J usage is TRBJ2-7; D is unclear. CDR1 is MDHEN and CDR2 is SYDVKM in the germline V gene. V dropped 5 bases and J dropped 2 bases, with 13 bases sitting between them. The CDR3 has 14 amino acids. The CDR3 nucleotides are TGTGCCAGCAGTAAACACATTCCCCCCTACGAGCAGTACTTC. It specifies CASSKHIPPYEQYF. Complete variable domain (other parts from reference TRBV28 and TRBJ2-7): DVKVTQSSRYLVKRTGEKVFLECVQDMDHENMFWYRQDPGLGLRLIYFSYDVKMKEKGDIPEGYSVSREKKERFSLILESASTNQTSMYLCASSKHIPPYEQYFGPGTRLTVT.

The rearrangement links TRBV5-1 to TRBJ2-7; TRBD1 matches 8 bases. The V segment lost 2 bases and the J segment 1 base; nucleotides outside the gene matches: 5. The CDR3 is 15 residues long. Germline V gene lookup returns CDR1 SGHRS and CDR2 YFSETQ. CDR3 loop: CASSFGGTGSYEQYF. In DNA, the CDR3 is TGCGCCAGCAGCTTTGGAGGGACAGGTTCCTACGAGCAGTACTTC.